The 17 T cell receptor beta chains presented below share a single source sample, sequenced in a study of T cell repertoires in cytomegalovirus infection (dated by TCRdb to the late 2010s). The sequencing machine was an Illumina HiSeq 1500. TCRdb trimmed the raw reads at Q25, called clones with MiXCR and kept productive beta chains. Under each unique CDR3 protein, matching rows form one entry showing the most common genes and DNA. The sample table lists 250,000 to 350,000 distinct CDR3 sequences, roughly a quarter of them with a count of one. The top ten hold about 14% of the sample. Sequencing was performed on PBMCs. These receptors were taken from a human donor in good health (CMV status not recorded). Some clones in this sample may be carry-over from other donors' samples.

This clonotype was observed many times. The chain employs TRBV7-2 and TRBJ1-5, with 7 bases fitting TRBD1. CDR1 is SGHTA, CDR2 FQGNSA, per germline. V was clipped by 5 bases and J by 5 bases; unmatched bases: 9. CDR3 length equals 15 residues. The CDR3 sequence is CASSPQGFKDQPQHF. The CDR3 region has the DNA TGTGCCAGCAGCCCACAGGGGTTTAAAGATCAGCCCCAGCATTTT.

The chain recombines TRBV7-6 with TRBJ2-1; perhaps D is TRBD1 or TRBD2 (6 bases each). This CDR3 is built from 19 residues. Germline V gives CDR1 SGHVS, CDR2 FNYEAQ. V lost 6 bases to trimming and J lost 7 bases, with 31 bases between them. DNA for the CDR3: TGTGCCAGCAGTTATGGAGGGACATGTATAAGTAAAAGACAAAATGAGCAGTTCTTC. Protein: CASSYGGTCISKRQNEQFF.

This clonotype was seen ten or more times. The chain links TRBV11-2 to TRBJ2-5, with D possibly matching TRBD2 (6 bases). This CDR3 region has 15 residues. V lost 5 bases, J lost 5 bases, and 18 bases lay in between. Germline lookup yields CDR1 SGHAT and CDR2 FQNNGV. CDR3 nucleotide sequence: TGTGCCAGCAGCCTTGGGTGGGAGGCGGAGGAGACCCAGTACTTC. Translated, it gives CASSLGWEAEETQYF.

V and J are TRBV20-1 and TRBJ1-6; perhaps TRBD1 as D (6 bases). Looked up from germline, CDR1 is DFQATT and CDR2 is SNEGSKA (reference sequence). The germline V and J ends were trimmed by 5 bases and 2 bases, with 22 bases remaining between them. CDR3 length: 18 residues. This CDR3 reads CSAPTGMRVSAYNSPLHF. In DNA form, the CDR3 reads TGCAGTGCTCCTACAGGGATGAGGGTGTCGGCCTATAATTCACCCCTCCACTTT.

This clonotype has ten or more counts. The genes are TRBV7-8 and TRBJ2-5; 14 nucleotides match TRBD2. CDR1 is SGHVS and CDR2 is FQNEAQ in the germline V gene. The CDR3 length is 16 residues. The V and J ends lost 5 bases and 5 bases, in that order; junction bases with no gene match: 7. CDR3 protein: CASSLPRTSGRETQYF. Written as DNA, the CDR3 is TGTGCCAGCAGCCTCCCTCGGACTAGCGGGAGGGAGACCCAGTACTTC.

This clonotype was seen more than once but under ten times. This chain uses TRBV29-1 with TRBJ1-1, with 8 bases identical to TRBD1. The CDR3 has 13 amino acids. Germline V lookup: CDR1 SQVTM, CDR2 ANQGSEA. The trim removed 4 bases at V and 4 bases at J, leaving 5 bases unmatched. In DNA form, the CDR3 reads TGCAGCGTTGGACAGGGGTCAGGCACTGAAGCTTTCTTT. Translation: CSVGQGSGTEAFF.

The chain has TRBV7-2 and TRBJ2-3, with D perhaps assigned TRBD1 or TRBD2 (5 bases each). Germline assignment: CDR1 SGHTA and CDR2 FQGNSA. The CDR3 runs to 17 residues. V gave up 0 bases and J gave up 1 base, with 14 bases separating them. The CDR3 loop is CASSLALGVGGTDTQYF. The CDR3 nucleotides are TGTGCCAGCAGCTTAGCTCTGGGGGTCGGCGGCACAGATACGCAGTATTTT.

V usage is TRBV7-8 and J usage is TRBJ2-1; no definite D call. CDR3 length equals 11 residues. V lost 1 base and J 15 bases, leaving 10 bases between the germline ends. From germline, CDR1 is SGHVS and CDR2 FQNEAQ. Here the CDR3 DNA reads TGTGCCAGCAGCTTAGTTGGGGTGCCGTTCTTC. It specifies CASSLVGVPFF.

The chain joins TRBV29-1 to TRBJ2-3; 8 positions match TRBD1. Trimming at V came to 8 bases and at J to 4 bases, leaving 5 bases not matched to a gene. Germline V gene sequence: CDR1 SQVTM, CDR2 ANQGSEA. CDR3 size: 12 residues. The CDR3 here is CSIGQGSDTQYF. In DNA form, the CDR3 reads TGCAGCATAGGACAGGGATCAGATACGCAGTATTTT.

The table lists this clonotype with a few counts. The chain recombines TRBV20-1 with TRBJ2-7, with a weak D call TRBD1 (5 bases). Germline V gene sequence: CDR1 DFQATT, CDR2 SNEGSKA (reference sequence). V lost 4 bases and J lost 4, with 14 bases in between. CDR3 length: 13 residues. CDR3: CSAIRPGYYEQYF. The CDR3 nucleotides are TGCAGTGCTATTCGCCCAGGGTATTACGAGCAGTACTTC.

The J gene is TRBJ2-7, the V gene TRBV11-2; 7 positions agree with TRBD1. Germline lookup yields CDR1 SGHAT and CDR2 FQNNGV. The CDR3 has 15 residues. Unmatched junction bases numbered 9, after V lost 5 bases and J lost 2 bases. CDR3 bases: TGTGCCAGCAGCCGCAACAGGGGACCTCCCTACGAGCAGTACTTC. Its protein product is CASSRNRGPPYEQYF.

The chain is built from TRBV6-6 and TRBJ2-7; TRBD1 is a possible D gene (6 bases). Germline V CDR1 and CDR2: MNHNY, SVGAGI (reference sequence). The CDR3 sequence is 14 residues long. V lost 11 bases to trimming and J lost 2 bases, with 19 bases between them. The CDR3 DNA follows: TGTGCCGGCATCCGGGACAAAGGGACCTACGAGCAGTACTTC. Protein sequence: CAGIRDKGTYEQYF.

This clonotype has at least ten counts. The chain recombines TRBV7-2 with TRBJ2-5; D not resolved. Germline values: CDR1 SGHTA, CDR2 FQGNSA. This CDR3 spans 14 amino acids. Trimming removed 1 base from V and 3 bases from J, with 9 bases in between. CDR3 nucleotides: TGTGCCAGCAGCTTAGGCAGAAGTAAAGAGACCCAGTACTTC. Amino acids: CASSLGRSKETQYF.

This clonotype appeared a single time. The chain has TRBV7-9 and TRBJ2-2, with TRBD1 identical over 10 bases. Germline lookup yields CDR1 SEHNR and CDR2 FQNEAQ (reference sequence). After removal of 5 bases from V and 6 bases from J, the junction contained 9 bases not matched to a gene. This CDR3 is 16 amino acids long. Here the CDR3 reads CASSRRDRGFAGELFF. CDR3 coding DNA: TGTGCCAGCAGCAGGCGGGACAGGGGTTTTGCCGGGGAGCTGTTTTTT.

In its sample, this clonotype was seen many times. This sequence joins TRBV6-1 and TRBJ1-2; no clear D. This CDR3 comprises 15 residues. The germline V gene has CDR1 MNHNS and CDR2 SASEGT. The V gene lost 4 bases and the J gene lost 0 bases, with 12 bases spanning the gap. CDR3 protein: CASSGSLAANYGYTF. For the CDR3, the DNA is TGTGCCAGCAGTGGAAGTCTGGCGGCTAACTATGGCTACACCTTC.

The chain recombines TRBV19 with TRBJ1-4; unclear D gene. V was clipped by 10 bases and J by 0 bases, with 12 bases between them. Germline V gives CDR1 LNHDA, CDR2 SQIVND (reference sequence). This CDR3 spans 14 amino acids. This CDR3 is CATQDPPTNEKLFF. CDR3 nucleotides: TGTGCCACCCAGGACCCACCAACTAATGAAAAACTGTTTTTT.

This chain joins TRBV7-2 and TRBJ2-3; D uncertain. The length of the CDR3 is 12 residues. With 6 bases removed from V and 2 bases from J, the gap between germline ends came to 6 bases. Germline V gene sequence: CDR1 SGHTA, CDR2 FQGNSA. CDR3 loop: CASSRLTDTQYF. The CDR3 DNA follows: TGTGCCAGCAGTAGGCTCACAGATACGCAGTATTTT.